These 8 T cell receptor beta chains originate from one sample sequenced in a study of shared clonotypes between healthy human individuals (TCRdb year 2020). Libraries were constructed by the immunoSEQ multiplex PCR assay. This immuneACCESS table, as held by TCRdb, lists in-frame sequences with V and J called but not all clones. Of the missing ones, under half trace to an unresolved V gene in checked studies; the others have no known cause. A total of 1.5 million to 2.5 million clones appear in this sample, roughly 95% of them only once. The ten largest clonotypes hold less than 1.5% of the sample. For the CD8 naive samples, CD45RO-negative cells were positively selected for CCR7, yielding a CD45RA+CCR7+ population from which TemRA cells were excluded. The sequencing sample was made of naive CD8+ T cells sorted from blood. What the cell subset or site label conveys for this sample: CD45RA+CCR7+. The source is a man aged 18 to 30 in good health.

The chain carries TRBV4-3 and TRBJ2-7; TRBD2 is a possible D gene (5 bases). This CDR3 is 14 amino acids long. CDR1 and CDR2 (germline): LGHNA, YSLEER. The V end lost 4 bases, the J end lost 2 bases, and 12 bases lay between the germline ends. The CDR3 DNA sequence: TGCGCCAGCAGCCCCGGCAGCGGACCCTACGAGCAGTACTTC. It specifies CASSPGSGPYEQYF.

This chain links TRBV30 with TRBJ1-2; 8 nucleotides match TRBD1. CDR1 and CDR2 (germline): GTSNPN, SVGIG (reference sequence). The V gene end was trimmed by 4 bases and the J gene end by 4 bases; junction bases not matched to a gene: 5. CDR3 length equals 13 residues. This CDR3 reads CAWNTGQGYGYTF. For the CDR3, the DNA is TGTGCCTGGAATACCGGACAGGGCTATGGCTACACCTTC. Combining the CDR3 with reference TRBV30 and TRBJ1-2 gives the whole variable domain SQTIHQWPATLVQPVGSPLSLECTVEGTSNPNLYWYRQAAGRGLQLLFYSVGIGQISSEVPQNLSASRPQDRQFILSSKKLLLSDSGFYLCAWNTGQGYGYTFGSGTRLTVV.

The table lists this clone with a count of one. The chain couples TRBV4-1 to TRBJ1-6; 8 nucleotides align to TRBD1. Per the germline V gene, CDR1 is MGHRA and CDR2 is YSYEKL. The V gene end was trimmed by 5 bases and the J gene end by 8 bases; junction bases not matched to a gene: 8. The CDR3 covers 15 residues. CDR3 in DNA: TGCGCCAGCAGCTTAAGCACAGGGGGTTATTCACCCCTCCACTTT. Translation: CASSLSTGGYSPLHF.

V usage is TRBV10-3 and J usage is TRBJ1-5; 9 bases map to TRBD1. The germline V gene has CDR1 ENHRY and CDR2 SYGVKD. This CDR3 comprises 15 residues. Losses at the gene ends were 2 bases for V and 9 bases for J; bases not matched to a gene: 8. The CDR3 DNA is TGTGCCATCAGTGAGGGGGACAGGGACCTTGGGCCCCAGCATTTT. Its protein product is CAISEGDRDLGPQHF.

The J gene is TRBJ2-5, the V gene TRBV30; D might be TRBD2 (5 bases). Germline-derived CDR1 and CDR2 are GTSNPN and SVGIG (reference sequence). CDR3 length: 13 residues. The V gene lost 0 bases and the J gene lost 5 bases, with 10 bases spanning the gap. The CDR3 loop reads CAWSVLDGETQYF. CDR3 nucleotides: TGTGCCTGGAGTGTACTAGATGGGGAGACCCAGTACTTC.

This chain joins TRBV28 and TRBJ2-5; TRBD2 is a possible D gene (6 bases). This CDR3 region has 15 residues. Germline-derived CDR1 and CDR2 are MDHEN and SYDVKM. V was cut by 5 bases and J by 6 bases, with 19 bases left in between. The CDR3 DNA reads TGTGCCAGCAGTATGGGGCGGGGTCTAATACAGACCCAGTACTTC. It yields the protein CASSMGRGLIQTQYF.

The rearrangement links TRBV10-3 to TRBJ2-1; D tentatively fits TRBD1 or TRBD2 (5 bases each). CDR3 size: 14 residues. The V end was cut by 3 bases, the J end by 6 bases, with 12 bases between. Germline CDR1 is ENHRY and CDR2 is SYGVKD. CDR3 sequence reads: CAISDVGTINEQFF. The CDR3 bases are TGTGCCATCAGTGATGTTGGGACGATCAATGAGCAGTTCTTC.

The chain recombines TRBV25-1 with TRBJ2-2, with D unclear. The ends were cut back, 7 bases at V and 7 bases at J, with 13 bases in the middle. Germline-derived CDR1 and CDR2 are MGHDK and SYGVNS. The CDR3 is 13 residues long. CDR3 loop: CASKLLTGGELFF. CDR3 sequence (DNA): TGTGCCAGCAAACTTCTGACCGGCGGGGAGCTGTTTTTT.